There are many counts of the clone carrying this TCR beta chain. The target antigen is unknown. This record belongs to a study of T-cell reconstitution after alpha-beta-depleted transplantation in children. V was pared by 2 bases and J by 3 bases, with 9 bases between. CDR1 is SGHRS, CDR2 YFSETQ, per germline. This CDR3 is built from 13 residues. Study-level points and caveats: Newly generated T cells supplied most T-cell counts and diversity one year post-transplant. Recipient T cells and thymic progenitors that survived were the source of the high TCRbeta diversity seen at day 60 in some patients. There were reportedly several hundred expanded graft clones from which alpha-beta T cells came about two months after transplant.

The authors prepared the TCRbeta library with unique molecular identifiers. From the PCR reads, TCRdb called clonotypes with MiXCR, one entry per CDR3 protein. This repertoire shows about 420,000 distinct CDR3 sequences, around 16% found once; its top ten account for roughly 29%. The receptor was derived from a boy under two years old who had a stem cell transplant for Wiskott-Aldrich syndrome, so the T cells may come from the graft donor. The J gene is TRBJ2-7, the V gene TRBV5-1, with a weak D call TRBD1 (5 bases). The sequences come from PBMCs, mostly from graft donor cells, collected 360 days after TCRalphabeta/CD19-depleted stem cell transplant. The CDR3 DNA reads TGCGCCAGCAGCTTCGACAGCGTCTACGAGCAGTACTTC. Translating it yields CASSFDSVYEQYF.